This T cell receptor (beta chain) is drawn from a study of sequential checkpoint blockade in melanoma. As for the study in general: Patients were randomized 1:1 to nivolumab-then-ipilimumab or ipilimumab-then-nivolumab first-line. DNA from some 84 pretreatment tumor samples underwent TCRβ immunosequencing.

CDR1 KGHSH and CDR2 LQKENI come from the germline V gene. V lost 6 bases and J lost 3; bases outside the gene matches: 9. The CDR3 totals 16 residues. This clone is a singleton in its sample. Its antigen remains unknown. Points from the study as a whole: Pretreatment TIL clonality tracked with response in the nivolumab-first arm.

Treatment in this sample: randomized to nivolumab then ipilimumab (arm A) or the reverse (arm B). Only in-frame clones appear in the TCRdb table, and some are missing; sequencing was by immunoSEQ multiplex PCR. The table shows about 5,000 clones, with 20% to 30% occurring only once. This receptor was obtained from a human donor with melanoma. Sequenced material: tumor tissue (inferred from file names), taken from a patient given nivolumab and ipilimumab in sequence. The chain carries TRBV18 and TRBJ2-1; the match to TRBD2 covers 9 bases. CDR3 sequence: CASSALAGNLYNEQFF. The DNA for the CDR3 is TGTGCCAGCTCCGCCCTAGCGGGGAACCTCTACAATGAGCAGTTCTTC.